Following are 13 T cell receptor beta chains from one sample sequenced in a study of T cell changes during pregnancy in multiple sclerosis. Clones were sequenced by immunoSEQ multiplex PCR, and TCRdb holds only the in-frame ones, with some missing. The sample includes 56,000 or so clones, 80% to 95% seen only once; the top ten take approximately 0.61%. The sample here was CD4+ T cells from peripheral blood mononuclear cells, taken in the third trimester of pregnancy. The receptors originated from a female donor with multiple sclerosis, enrolled in a pregnancy study.

This clone was counted once. V gene TRBV5-8 combines with J gene TRBJ2-3; TRBD2 matches 8 bases. CDR1 and CDR2 (germline): SGHTS, YDEGEE. This CDR3 region has 16 residues. With 4 bases clipped from V and 0 bases from J, the junction kept 7 bases outside the gene matches. The CDR3 sequence: CASSLRASGSTDTQYF. In DNA form, the CDR3 reads TGTGCCAGCAGCCTTAGGGCTAGCGGGAGCACAGATACGCAGTATTTT.

The rearrangement joins TRBV29-1 to TRBJ2-7, with TRBD1 matching over 9 bases. Germline V gene data show CDR1 as SQVTM and CDR2 as ANQGSEA. The V gene end was trimmed by 1 base and the J gene end by 0 bases; junction bases not matched to a gene: 1. The CDR3 consists of 14 residues. In DNA form, the CDR3 reads TGCAGCGTTGAAGGGACAGGGGACTCCTACGAGCAGTACTTC. Its translation is CSVEGTGDSYEQYF.

This chain connects TRBV5-1 to TRBJ2-2, with TRBD1 matching 10 bases. Germline V lookup: CDR1 SGHRS, CDR2 YFSETQ. After removal of 2 bases from V and 1 base from J, the junction contained 11 bases not matched to a gene. This CDR3 is built from 19 residues. The CDR3 nucleotides read TGCGCCAGCAGCTTACCCGGGACAGGGGTCCTTTTGAACACCGGGGAGCTGTTTTTT. This codes for CASSLPGTGVLLNTGELFF.

This chain uses TRBV5-1 with TRBJ2-7; 10 bases are shared with TRBD1. The CDR3 covers 14 residues. The germline CDR1 and CDR2 sequences are SGHRS and YFSETQ. J gave up 2 bases and V 4 bases, and 3 bases lay outside the gene matches. CDR3 residues: CASSQGTGAYEQYF. The CDR3 region has the DNA TGCGCCAGCAGCCAAGGGACAGGGGCCTACGAGCAGTACTTC.

The CDR3 region has the DNA TGTGCCAGCAGCGGGCGGGCCCGCACAGGGGATGGGGCTAACTATGGCTACACCTTC. As protein: CASSGRARTGDGANYGYTF. The chain is built from TRBV7-2 and TRBJ1-2; 7 nucleotides agree with TRBD1. V lost 5 bases, J lost 0 bases, and 18 bases stayed unmatched. The length of the CDR3 is 19 residues. CDR1 is SGHTA and CDR2 is FQGNSA in the germline V gene.

The gene calls are TRBV21-1 and TRBJ2-7; whether TRBD2, the table's D call, matches the DNA was not checked. TRBV21-1 is a listed pseudogene. The CDR3 covers 11 residues. The CDR3 region is CARSYGYEQYF. CDR3 in DNA: TGTGCCAGGTCCTACGGTTACGAGCAGTACTTC.

V gene TRBV4-3 combines with J gene TRBJ1-4, with a weak D call TRBD1 (6 bases). This CDR3 is built from 13 residues. Trimming removed 4 bases from V and 7 bases from J, with 10 bases in between. CDR1 LGHNA and CDR2 YSLEER come from the germline V gene. The CDR3: CASSLQGTEKLFF. As DNA, the CDR3 is TGCGCCAGCAGCCTTCAGGGGACTGAAAAACTGTTTTTT.

This clone was detected a few times. The CDR3: CASRTTGGSGYTEAFF. The CDR3 coding sequence is TGTGCCAGTAGGACTACAGGGGGGTCGGGGTACACTGAAGCTTTCTTT. The rearrangement joins TRBV19 to TRBJ1-1; 8 bases are a match to TRBD1. The ends lost 6 bases at V and 3 bases at J; junction bases unmatched: 12. This CDR3 is 16 amino acids long. Looked up from germline, CDR1 is LNHDA and CDR2 is SQIVND (reference sequence).

The table lists this clone with a few counts. The chain couples TRBV7-9 to TRBJ1-1, with D possibly matching TRBD1 (6 bases). CDR1 and CDR2 from the germline V gene are SEHNR and FQNEAQ (reference sequence). The length of the CDR3 is 14 residues. V was pared by 5 bases and J by 1 base, with 11 bases between. CDR3 bases: TGTGCCAGCAGCATAGACAGGAGGAACACTGAAGCTTTCTTT. This sequence encodes CASSIDRRNTEAFF.

This rearrangement joins TRBV7-2 to TRBJ2-3; 7 nucleotides align to TRBD2. The CDR3 is 15 residues long. Germline assignment: CDR1 SGHTA and CDR2 FQGNSA. Trimming took 2 bases from V and 7 from J; bases not matched to a gene: 9. The CDR3 protein is CASSLSGAPLNTQYF. The CDR3 bases are TGTGCCAGCAGCTTAAGCGGGGCACCCTTAAATACGCAGTATTTT.

The rearrangement uses TRBV4-1 and TRBJ1-5; a weak D match, TRBD1 (5 bases). Trimming took 0 bases from V and 2 from J, leaving 11 bases between them. Germline CDR1 MGHRA, CDR2 YSYEKL. CDR3 size: 16 residues. This CDR3 is CASSQDPGNGNQPQHF. DNA for the CDR3: TGCGCCAGCAGCCAAGATCCAGGGAACGGCAATCAGCCCCAGCATTTT.

The V and J genes are TRBV14 and TRBJ2-5; 11 nucleotides agree with TRBD2. J lost 3 bases, V lost 3 bases, and 6 bases had no gene match. Germline V lookup: CDR1 SGHDN, CDR2 FVKESK. CDR3 length: 16 residues. The chain's CDR3 is CASSHLPGLAEETQYF. CDR3 DNA: TGTGCCAGCAGCCACCTACCGGGACTAGCGGAAGAGACCCAGTACTTC. The full variable domain, with the rest looked up from reference TRBV14 and TRBJ2-5, is EAGVTQFPSHSVIEKGQTVTLRCDPISGHDNLYWYRRVMGKEIKFLLHFVKESKQDESGMPNNRFLAERTGGTYSTLKVQPAELEDSGVYFCASSHLPGLAEETQYFGPGTRLLVL.

The chain uses TRBV9 and TRBJ2-3; 8 bases agree with TRBD2. V was clipped by 0 bases and J by 2 bases; unmatched bases: 8. Germline V gene lookup returns CDR1 SGDLS and CDR2 YYNGEE. This CDR3 spans 17 amino acids. In DNA form, the CDR3 reads TGTGCCAGCAGCGTAGGTACGGCGGGAGGAACCACAGATACGCAGTATTTT. Translated, it gives CASSVGTAGGTTDTQYF.